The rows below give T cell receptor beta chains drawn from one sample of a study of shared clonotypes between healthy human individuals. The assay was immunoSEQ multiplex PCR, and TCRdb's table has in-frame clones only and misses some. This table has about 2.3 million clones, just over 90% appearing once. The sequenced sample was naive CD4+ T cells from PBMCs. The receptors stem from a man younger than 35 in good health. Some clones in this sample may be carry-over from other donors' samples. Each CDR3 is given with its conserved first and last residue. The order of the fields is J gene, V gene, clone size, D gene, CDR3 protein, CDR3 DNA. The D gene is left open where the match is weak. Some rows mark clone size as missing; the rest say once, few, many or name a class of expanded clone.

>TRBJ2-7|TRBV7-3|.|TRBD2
CASSFAAGGPYYEQYF
TGTGCCAGCAGCTTCGCGGCGGGAGGGCCGTACTACGAGCAGTACTTC
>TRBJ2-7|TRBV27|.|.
CASSPTLRGVQLEQYF
TGTGCCAGCAGTCCGACCCTCCGAGGAGTCCAACTTGAGCAGTACTTC
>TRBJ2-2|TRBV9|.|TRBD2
CASSVASGRGELFF
TGTGCCAGCAGCGTAGCTAGCGGGAGAGGGGAGCTGTTTTTT
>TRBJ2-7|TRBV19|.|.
CASSIGFSYEQYF
TGTGCCAGTAGTATAGGGTTCTCCTACGAGCAGTACTTC
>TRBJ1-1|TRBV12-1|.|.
CASRCKLLNRGTEAFF
TGTGCCAGCAGATGCAAACTCTTGAATAGGGGCACTGAAGCTTTCTTT
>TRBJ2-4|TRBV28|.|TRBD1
CASSRWDRVSGIQYF
TGTGCCAGCAGCCGCTGGGACAGGGTATCAGGCATTCAGTACTTC
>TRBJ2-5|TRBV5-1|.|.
CASSFLADLQETQYF
TGCGCCAGCAGCTTCTTAGCGGACCTGCAAGAGACCCAGTACTTC
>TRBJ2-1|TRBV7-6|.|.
CASSYQRRNEQFF
TGTGCCAGCAGCTACCAAAGACGGAATGAGCAGTTCTTC
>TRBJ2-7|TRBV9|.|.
CASSVSGGTYEQYF
TGTGCCAGCAGCGTATCAGGGGGGACCTACGAGCAGTACTTC
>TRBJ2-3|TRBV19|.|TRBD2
CASSIGGRAGDTQYF
TGTGCCAGTAGTATCGGCGGGAGGGCAGGAGATACGCAGTATTTT
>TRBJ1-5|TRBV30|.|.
CAWSQGNQPQHF
TGTGCCTGGAGCCAAGGCAATCAGCCCCAGCATTTT
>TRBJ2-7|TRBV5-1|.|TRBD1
CASSTGTGNYEQYF
TGCGCCAGCAGCACCGGGACAGGTAATTACGAGCAGTACTTC
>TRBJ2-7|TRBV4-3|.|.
CASSQDLRYEQYF
TGCGCCAGCAGCCAAGACCTTAGGTACGAGCAGTACTTC
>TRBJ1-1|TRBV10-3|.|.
CAISQGVNTEAFF
TGTGCCATCAGTCAGGGTGTGAACACTGAAGCTTTCTTT
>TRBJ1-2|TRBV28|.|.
CASGSGGWGYTF
TGTGCCAGCGGGTCCGGGGGGTGGGGCTACACCTTC
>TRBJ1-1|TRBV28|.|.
CASSPPGARTEAFF
TGTGCCAGCAGTCCCCCGGGGGCCCGGACTGAAGCTTTCTTT
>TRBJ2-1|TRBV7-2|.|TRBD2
CASSLSGLAGDNEQFF
TGTGCCAGCAGCTTATCGGGACTAGCGGGAGACAATGAGCAGTTCTTC
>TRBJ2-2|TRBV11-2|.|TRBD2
CASSRIAGAGGELFF
TGTGCCAGCAGCCGGATAGCGGGAGCTGGCGGGGAGCTGTTTTTT
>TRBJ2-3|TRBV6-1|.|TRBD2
CASSEEASGRPTDTQYF
TGTGCCAGCAGTGAAGAGGCTAGCGGGAGGCCCACAGATACGCAGTATTTT
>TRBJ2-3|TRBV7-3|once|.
CASSPRGGLAQYF
TGTGCCAGCAGCCCACGTGGCGGCCTAGCGCAGTATTTT
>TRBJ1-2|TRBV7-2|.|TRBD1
CASSPGQGRYGYTF
TGTGCCAGCAGCCCTGGACAGGGGAGGTATGGCTACACCTTC
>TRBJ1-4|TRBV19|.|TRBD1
CASSIIGRGREANEKLFF
TGTGCCAGTAGTATTATAGGCAGGGGGCGAGAGGCTAATGAAAAACTGTTTTTT